This TCR beta chain was obtained from a study of technical replicates of blood from a handful of donors. Produced via immunoSEQ multiplex PCR; TCRdb's table is partial and in-frame only. The repertoire holds approximately 70,000 clones, with 75% to 95% as singletons. CDR1 and CDR2 from the germline V gene are SGDLS and YYNGEE. J was trimmed by 0 bases and V by 2 bases; bases with no gene match: 8. The CDR3 runs 19 residues. This TCR was recovered from a human donor in good health. Some clones in this sample may be carry-over from other donors' samples. Sequences were obtained from T cells isolated from PBMCs. The chain uses TRBV9 and TRBJ2-7, with 16 bases that match TRBD2. The CDR3 DNA reads as TGTGCCAGCAGCGTGGGGGGGGGACTAGCGGGAGGGAGCTCCTACGAGCAGTACTTC. This codes for CASSVGGGLAGGSSYEQYF.